This T cell receptor (beta chain) is drawn from a study of CD8 T cells in Susac syndrome. Findings and limits, study-wide: Regarding the TCR sequencing and HLA analysis, the study admitted that a relatively small number of individuals were involved.

Control patients had untreated stable or active relapsing-remitting multiple sclerosis by revised McDonald criteria. Roughly 0.5 to 1 ug RNA was reverse transcribed with random hexamers. TCRdb ran MiXCR on the immunoSEQ multiplex PCR reads and lists one entry per CDR3 protein. The sample consists of about 180,000 distinct CDR3 sequences, over 85% of them appearing once. As regards this clonotype: Its antigen is still unknown.

The source of this sequence is a human donor with multiple sclerosis. What was sequenced was CD4+ T cells from PBMCs.

This CDR3 is CVSGLAGPTDTQYF. In DNA, the CDR3 is TGCGTCTCCGGTTTAGCGGGCCCCACAGATACGCAGTATTTT. V usage is TRBV5-1 and J usage is TRBJ2-3; 7 bases map to TRBD2. This CDR3 is built from 14 residues. Germline-derived CDR1 and CDR2 are SGHRS and YFSETQ.